This is a list of T cell receptor beta chains from one sample in a study of cytomegalovirus exposure and HLA in healthy donors. The method was immunoSEQ multiplex PCR; TCRdb's version includes in-frame clones alone and lacks a portion of them. The sample includes 150,000 to 160,000 clones, 86% of them seen just once. The sequenced material came from PBMCs. Source of these receptors: a human donor in good health. CDR3s leave out the opening cysteine and the closing phenylalanine or tryptophan.

CDR3: ASTWAYSSYNSPLH
V: TRBV19
J: TRBJ1-6

CDR3: ASSKTGALNTGELF
V: TRBV13
J: TRBJ2-2

CDR3: ATDPGTGVNGELF
V: TRBV15
J: TRBJ2-2

CDR3: ASSWDRGSSGYT
V: TRBV6-6
J: TRBJ1-2

CDR3: ASSSGTGTKHGYT
V: TRBV19
J: TRBJ1-2

CDR3: ASSPGGEPLYGYT
V: TRBV6-1
J: TRBJ1-2

CDR3: ASRNQGGAKYNEQF
V: TRBV2
J: TRBJ2-1

CDR3: ASSPGQSYEQY
V: TRBV5-1
J: TRBJ2-7

CDR3: ASSVGREDTQY
V: TRBV9
J: TRBJ2-3

CDR3: ASKPRQASYNEQF
V: TRBV5-1
J: TRBJ2-1

CDR3: ASSPRDRRYGYT
V: TRBV18
J: TRBJ1-2

CDR3: ASSPSRGDTQY
V: TRBV7-3
J: TRBJ2-3

CDR3: ATSRGSGGDEQY
V: TRBV15
J: TRBJ2-7

CDR3: ASSSGQGYYEQY
V: TRBV7-2
J: TRBJ2-7

CDR3: ASTRGQETQY
V: TRBV6-1
J: TRBJ2-5

CDR3: ASSGPGQGAAAF
V: TRBV9
J: TRBJ1-1

CDR3: ASSADRVYEQY
V: TRBV9
J: TRBJ2-7

CDR3: ASSFLGQGAEAF
V: TRBV5-6
J: TRBJ1-1

CDR3: ASSPGQGGRNEQF
V: TRBV2
J: TRBJ2-1

CDR3: ASSLAGVMSHEQY
V: TRBV2
J: TRBJ2-7

CDR3: ASSYSLGLALYNEQF
V: TRBV27
J: TRBJ2-1

CDR3: ASSRDRNTGELF
V: TRBV6-6
J: TRBJ2-2

CDR3: ASSPWTSGVRLF
V: TRBV4-3
J: TRBJ2-1

CDR3: ASTKLTADTQY
V: TRBV6-6
J: TRBJ2-3

CDR3: ASSPGQGSYEQY
V: TRBV6-1
J: TRBJ2-7

CDR3: ATRGVASPLH
V: TRBV19
J: TRBJ1-6

CDR3: ASSRTGGKGNTIY
V: TRBV6-5
J: TRBJ1-3

CDR3: ASSTHRGETQY
V: TRBV7-6
J: TRBJ2-5

CDR3: ASSLVGSYEQY
V: TRBV27
J: TRBJ2-7

CDR3: ATSTGQGSGTEAF
V: TRBV15
J: TRBJ1-1

CDR3: ASSSAGADTQY
V: TRBV11-3
J: TRBJ2-3

CDR3: ASSLLAGGRQETQY
V: TRBV27
J: TRBJ2-5

CDR3: ASSITPGTDTQY
V: TRBV19
J: TRBJ2-3

CDR3: ASSVGLAGEQY
V: TRBV9
J: TRBJ2-7

CDR3: ASSLEGREGLYEQY
V: TRBV5-4
J: TRBJ2-7

CDR3: SVLLGLNYGYT
V: TRBV29-1
J: TRBJ1-2

CDR3: ASSTSGTGNEKLF
V: TRBV18
J: TRBJ1-4

CDR3: ATSRDLYTEAF
V: TRBV15
J: TRBJ1-1

CDR3: ASSPGLAYEQY
V: TRBV4-1
J: TRBJ2-7

CDR3: ASSEGTSGSRVQY
V: TRBV19
J: TRBJ2-7

CDR3: ASLGLAGVRSTDTQY
V: TRBV2
J: TRBJ2-3

CDR3: ASSLAGLANEQF
V: TRBV7-9
J: TRBJ2-1

CDR3: ASSPGTVGSYEQY
V: TRBV5-1
J: TRBJ2-7

CDR3: ASSQDAGYGKKLF
V: TRBV14
J: TRBJ1-4

CDR3: AISESPAGGPNEQF
V: TRBV10-3
J: TRBJ2-1

CDR3: ASSQDLGGKTQY
V: TRBV14
J: TRBJ2-5

CDR3: ASSADGTGDREQY
V: TRBV19
J: TRBJ2-7